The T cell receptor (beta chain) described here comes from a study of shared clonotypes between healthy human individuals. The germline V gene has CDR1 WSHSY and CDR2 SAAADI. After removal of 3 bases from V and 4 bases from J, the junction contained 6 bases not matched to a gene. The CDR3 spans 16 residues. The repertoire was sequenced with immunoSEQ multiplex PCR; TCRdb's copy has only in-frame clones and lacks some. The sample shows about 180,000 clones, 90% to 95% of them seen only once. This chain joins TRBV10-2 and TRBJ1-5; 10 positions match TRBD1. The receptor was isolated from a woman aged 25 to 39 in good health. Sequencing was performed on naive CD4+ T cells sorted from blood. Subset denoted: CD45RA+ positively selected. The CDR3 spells CASSDTGTGENQPQHF. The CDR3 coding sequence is TGCGCCAGCAGTGATACCGGGACAGGGGAGAATCAGCCCCAGCATTTT.